These T cell receptor beta chains were read from a single sample in a study of T cells after yellow fever vaccination. TCRdb reprocessed the 5' RACE reads via MiXCR and lists one record per CDR3 protein. Among 250,000 to 350,000 distinct CDR3 sequences listed, around 7% were seen once. Sample: PBMCs, taken roughly seven weeks after the first yellow fever vaccination. These receptors originate from a man younger than 35 who received the YFV17D yellow fever vaccine. Both conserved end residues are part of each CDR3. D genes are given only for firm matches. Not every row has a clone size; where given, it reads once, few, many or a size class.

v_gene,d_gene,j_gene,abundance,CDR3aa,CDR3nt
TRBV15,TRBD2,TRBJ2-3,many,CATSRGGGPSTDTQYF,TGTGCCACCAGCAGAGGGGGGGGACCAAGCACAGATACGCAGTATTTT
TRBV16,.,TRBJ1-5,few,CASSPAGNQPQHF,TGTGCCAGCAGCCCGGCCGGCAATCAGCCCCAGCATTTT
TRBV11-2,.,TRBJ1-2,.,CASSLGDTPGNF,TGTGCCAGCAGCTTGGGGGACACCCCTGGCAACTTC
TRBV7-2,TRBD1,TRBJ2-5,few,CASSTRQGWETQYF,TGTGCCAGCAGCACTCGACAGGGGTGGGAGACCCAGTACTTC
TRBV19,.,TRBJ1-5,.,CASEAQNQPQHF,TGTGCCAGTGAGGCGCAAAATCAGCCCCAGCATTTT
TRBV12-3/TRBV12-4,.,TRBJ2-3,many,CASSPLLNTDTQYF,TGTGCCAGCAGCCCCCTACTGAACACAGATACGCAGTATTTT
TRBV11-1,.,TRBJ2-1,.,CASSLFGGAGTMHYEQFF,TGTGCCAGCAGCTTATTCGGCGGGGCGGGGACCATGCACTATGAGCAGTTCTTC
TRBV7-2,TRBD1,TRBJ2-1,.,CASSSSTGETHNEQFF,TGTGCCAGCAGCTCGAGCACAGGGGAAACACACAATGAGCAGTTCTTC
TRBV5-1,TRBD1,TRBJ2-1,many,CASSPDRVGNEQFF,TGCGCCAGCAGCCCGGACAGGGTGGGCAATGAGCAGTTCTTC
TRBV7-2,.,TRBJ1-1,many,CASRIITGYTEAFF,TGTGCCAGCCGCATAATTACAGGGTACACTGAAGCTTTCTTT
TRBV20-1,.,TRBJ2-7,many,CSASYSGAGGSYEQYF,TGCAGTGCTAGTTATAGCGGCGCAGGGGGTTCCTACGAGCAGTACTTC
TRBV3-1,.,TRBJ1-1,few,CASSQGGGGAFF,TGTGCCAGCAGCCAAGGGGGAGGGGGAGCTTTCTTT
TRBV7-9,.,TRBJ1-1,few,CASSPSGALYTEAFF,TGTGCCAGCAGCCCCAGCGGGGCGTTATACACTGAAGCTTTCTTT
TRBV3-1,TRBD1,TRBJ1-1,few,CASSRRQGDTEAFF,TGTGCCAGCAGCCGCAGACAGGGGGACACTGAAGCTTTCTTT
TRBV11-3,.,TRBJ2-5,few,CASSFEDGETQYF,TGTGCCAGCAGCTTTGAGGATGGAGAGACCCAGTACTTC
TRBV9,.,TRBJ1-1,.,CASSETRGNTEAFF,TGTGCCAGCAGCGAGACCAGGGGGAACACTGAAGCTTTCTTT
TRBV6-1,TRBD2,TRBJ2-1,.,CASAVGLAGGQNEQFF,TGTGCCAGCGCGGTCGGTCTAGCGGGGGGGCAGAATGAGCAGTTCTTC
TRBV20-1,TRBD2,TRBJ2-5,few,CSARKARGGQETQYF,TGCAGTGCTAGGAAGGCGCGGGGGGGCCAAGAGACCCAGTACTTC
TRBV7-2,.,TRBJ2-5,many,CASSFLQETQYF,TGTGCCAGCAGCTTTTTACAAGAGACCCAGTACTTC
TRBV28,.,TRBJ1-2,.,CASSFRFREDGYTF,TGTGCCAGCAGTTTCAGATTCAGGGAGGATGGCTACACCTTC
TRBV25-1,.,TRBJ1-4,.,CASSDNTATNEKLFF,TGTGCCAGCAGTGACAATACCGCAACTAATGAAAAACTGTTTTTT
TRBV20-1,.,TRBJ2-3,few,CSAGGLAESTDTQYF,TGCAGTGCTGGGGGCTTGGCGGAAAGCACAGATACGCAGTATTTT
TRBV7-2,.,TRBJ2-1,.,CASSLWLRGRSYNEQFF,TGTGCCAGCAGCTTATGGCTGCGGGGCCGCTCCTACAATGAGCAGTTCTTC
TRBV2,.,TRBJ2-3,few,CASSEARLPSTDTQYF,TGTGCCAGCAGTGAAGCCCGACTACCTAGCACAGATACGCAGTATTTT
TRBV20-1,TRBD2,TRBJ2-3,.,CSRSRGGPDTQYF,TGCAGCCGCAGCCGCGGGGGGCCGGATACGCAGTATTTT
TRBV9,TRBD2,TRBJ2-1,.,CASSPLGLEGNEQFF,TGTGCCAGCAGCCCCTTGGGACTAGAAGGAAATGAGCAGTTCTTC
TRBV12-3/TRBV12-4,.,TRBJ1-2,few,CASSLPDNYGYTF,TGTGCCAGCAGTTTACCGGATAACTATGGCTACACCTTC
TRBV4-2,.,TRBJ2-1,many,CASSQDGAANEQFF,TGTGCCAGCAGCCAAGACGGGGCAGCCAATGAGCAGTTCTTC
TRBV6-1,TRBD1,TRBJ2-1,.,CASSPTGFAYNEQFF,TGTGCCAGCAGTCCGACAGGGTTCGCCTACAATGAGCAGTTCTTC
TRBV12-3/TRBV12-4,TRBD1,TRBJ1-6,.,CASTAGTVNSPLHF,TGTGCCAGCACCGCCGGGACAGTAAATTCACCCCTCCACTTT